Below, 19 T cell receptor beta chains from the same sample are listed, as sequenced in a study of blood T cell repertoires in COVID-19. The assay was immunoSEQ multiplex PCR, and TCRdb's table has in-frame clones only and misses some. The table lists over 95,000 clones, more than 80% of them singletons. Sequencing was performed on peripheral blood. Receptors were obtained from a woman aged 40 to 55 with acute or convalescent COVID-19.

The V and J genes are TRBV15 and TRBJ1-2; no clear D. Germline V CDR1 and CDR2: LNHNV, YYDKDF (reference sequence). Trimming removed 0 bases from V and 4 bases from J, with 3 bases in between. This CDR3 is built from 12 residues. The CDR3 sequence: CATSRDGYGYTF. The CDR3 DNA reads TGTGCCACCAGCAGAGACGGCTATGGCTACACCTTC.

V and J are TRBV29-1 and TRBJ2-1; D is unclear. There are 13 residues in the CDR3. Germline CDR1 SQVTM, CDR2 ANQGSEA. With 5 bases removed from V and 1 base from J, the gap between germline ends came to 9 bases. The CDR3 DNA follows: TGCAGCGTTATGCTCCGGTCCTACAATGAGCAGTTCTTC. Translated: CSVMLRSYNEQFF.

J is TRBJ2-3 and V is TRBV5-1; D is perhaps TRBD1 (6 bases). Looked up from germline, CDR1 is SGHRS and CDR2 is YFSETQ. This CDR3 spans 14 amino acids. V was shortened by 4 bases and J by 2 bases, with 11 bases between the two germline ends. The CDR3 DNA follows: TGCGCCAGCAGCCTCGGACAGACCACAGATACGCAGTATTTT. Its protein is CASSLGQTTDTQYF.

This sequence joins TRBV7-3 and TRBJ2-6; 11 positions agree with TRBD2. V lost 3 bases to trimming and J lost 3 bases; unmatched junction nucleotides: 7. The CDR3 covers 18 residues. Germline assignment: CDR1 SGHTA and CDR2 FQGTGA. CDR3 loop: CASSLGLAGGIGANVLTF. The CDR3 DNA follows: TGTGCCAGCAGCTTGGGGCTAGCGGGGGGCATTGGGGCCAACGTCCTGACTTTC.

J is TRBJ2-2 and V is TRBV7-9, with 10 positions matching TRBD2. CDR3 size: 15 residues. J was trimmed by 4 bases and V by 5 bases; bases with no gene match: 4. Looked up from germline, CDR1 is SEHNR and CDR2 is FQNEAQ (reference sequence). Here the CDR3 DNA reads TGTGCCAGCAGCCCCAGCGGGGGGGCCACCGGGGAGCTGTTTTTT. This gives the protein CASSPSGGATGELFF.

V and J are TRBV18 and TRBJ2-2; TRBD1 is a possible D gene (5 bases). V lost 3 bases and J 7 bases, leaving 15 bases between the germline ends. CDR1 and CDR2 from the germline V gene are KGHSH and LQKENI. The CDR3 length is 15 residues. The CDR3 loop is CASSPPTVKNGELFF. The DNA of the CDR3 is TGTGCCAGCTCACCCCCGACAGTCAAGAACGGGGAGCTGTTTTTT.

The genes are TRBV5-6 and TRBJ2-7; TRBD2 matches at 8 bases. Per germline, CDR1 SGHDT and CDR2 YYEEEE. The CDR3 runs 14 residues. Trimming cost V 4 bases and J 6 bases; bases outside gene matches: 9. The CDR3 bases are TGTGCCAGCAGCCTGGCCGGGACTAGTTTCGAGCAGTACTTC. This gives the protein CASSLAGTSFEQYF.

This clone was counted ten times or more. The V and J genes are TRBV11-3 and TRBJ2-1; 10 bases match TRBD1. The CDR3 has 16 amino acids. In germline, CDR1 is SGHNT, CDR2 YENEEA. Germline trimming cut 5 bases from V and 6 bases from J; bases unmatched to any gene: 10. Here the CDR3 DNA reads TGTGCCAGCAGCCGACAGGGACAGGGGACGGTCAATGAGCAGTTCTTC. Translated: CASSRQGQGTVNEQFF.

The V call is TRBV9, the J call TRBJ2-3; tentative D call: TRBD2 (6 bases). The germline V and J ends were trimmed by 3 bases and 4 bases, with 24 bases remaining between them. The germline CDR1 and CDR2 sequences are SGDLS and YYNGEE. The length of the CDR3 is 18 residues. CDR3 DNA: TGTGCCAGCAGCGATACTTCTTGGGGCGGGGAGCTGGCAGATACGCAGTATTTT. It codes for CASSDTSWGGELADTQYF.

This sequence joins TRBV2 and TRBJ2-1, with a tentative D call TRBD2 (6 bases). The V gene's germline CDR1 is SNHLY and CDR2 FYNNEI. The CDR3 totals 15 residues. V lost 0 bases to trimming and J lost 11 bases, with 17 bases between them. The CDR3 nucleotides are TGTGCCAGCAGTGAAGCCGGAGGGTCACGAGGCAAGCAGTTCTTC. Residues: CASSEAGGSRGKQFF.

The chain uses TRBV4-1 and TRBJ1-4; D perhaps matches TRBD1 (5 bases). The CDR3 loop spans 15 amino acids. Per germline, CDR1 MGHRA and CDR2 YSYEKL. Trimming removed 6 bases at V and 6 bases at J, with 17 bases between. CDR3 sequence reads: CASRPTGFEDEKLFF. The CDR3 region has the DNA TGCGCCAGCAGGCCAACAGGCTTCGAAGATGAAAAACTGTTTTTT.

DNA of the CDR3: TGTGCCAGCAGCTTAGAGCCGAGTCGTCGGGATACGCAGTATTTT. Its protein is CASSLEPSRRDTQYF. The V call is TRBV7-8, the J call TRBJ2-3; D remains ambiguous. The CDR3 totals 15 residues. Deletions cut 1 base from V and 6 bases from J, with 14 bases between. Germline CDR1 reads SGHVS; CDR2 reads FQNEAQ. Full variable domain (outside the CDR3, taken from reference TRBV7-8 and TRBJ2-3): GAGVSQSPRYKVAKRGQDVALRCDPISGHVSLFWYQQALGQGPEFLTYFQNEAQLDKSGLPSDRFFAERPEGSVSTLKIQRTQQEDSAVYLCASSLEPSRRDTQYFGPGTRLTVL.

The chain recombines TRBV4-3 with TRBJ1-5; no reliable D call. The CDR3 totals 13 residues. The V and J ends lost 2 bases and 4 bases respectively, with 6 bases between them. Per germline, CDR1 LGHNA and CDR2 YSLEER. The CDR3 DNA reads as TGCGCCAGCAGCCAAAGAGTAAATCAGCCCCAGCATTTT. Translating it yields CASSQRVNQPQHF.

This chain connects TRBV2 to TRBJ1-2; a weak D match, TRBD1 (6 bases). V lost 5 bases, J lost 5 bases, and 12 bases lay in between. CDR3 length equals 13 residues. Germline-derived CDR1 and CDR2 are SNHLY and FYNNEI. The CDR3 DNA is TGTGCCAGCAGTATACAGGGTTTGTATGGCTACACCTTC. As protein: CASSIQGLYGYTF.

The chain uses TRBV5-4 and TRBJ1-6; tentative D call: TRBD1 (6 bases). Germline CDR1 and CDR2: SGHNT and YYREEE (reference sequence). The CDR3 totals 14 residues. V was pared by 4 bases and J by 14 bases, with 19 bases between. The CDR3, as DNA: TGTGCCAGCAGCCATAACAAGGGGGATGGGGCCCTCCACTTT. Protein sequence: CASSHNKGDGALHF. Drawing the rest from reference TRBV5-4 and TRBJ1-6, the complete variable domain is ETGVTQSPTHLIKTRGQQVTLRCSSQSGHNTVSWYQQALGQGPQFIFQYYREEENGRGNFPPRFSGLQFPNYSSELNVNALELDDSALYLCASSHNKGDGALHFGNGTRLTVT.

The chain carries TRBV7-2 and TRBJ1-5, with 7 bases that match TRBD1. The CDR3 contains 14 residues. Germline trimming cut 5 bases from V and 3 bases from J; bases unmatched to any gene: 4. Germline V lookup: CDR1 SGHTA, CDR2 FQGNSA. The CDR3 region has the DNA TGTGCCAGCAGCCAAGGGACAGCCAATCAGCCCCAGCATTTT. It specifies CASSQGTANQPQHF.

CDR3 sequence: CASSPYRGTGGYTF. For the CDR3, the DNA is TGTGCCAGCAGTCCTTACAGGGGCACGGGCGGCTACACCTTC. The chain recombines TRBV6-1 with TRBJ1-2; 7 bases match TRBD1. The CDR3 loop spans 14 amino acids. The V gene end was trimmed by 5 bases and the J gene end by 8 bases; junction bases not matched to a gene: 11. Germline CDR1 reads MNHNS; CDR2 reads SASEGT.

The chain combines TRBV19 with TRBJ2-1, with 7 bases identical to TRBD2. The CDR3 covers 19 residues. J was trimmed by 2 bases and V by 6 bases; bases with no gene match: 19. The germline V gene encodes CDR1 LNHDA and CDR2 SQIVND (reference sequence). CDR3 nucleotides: TGTGCCAGTAGACCCGTTGCTAACGGGGGGAGCCAAACCTACAATGAGCAGTTCTTC. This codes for CASRPVANGGSQTYNEQFF.

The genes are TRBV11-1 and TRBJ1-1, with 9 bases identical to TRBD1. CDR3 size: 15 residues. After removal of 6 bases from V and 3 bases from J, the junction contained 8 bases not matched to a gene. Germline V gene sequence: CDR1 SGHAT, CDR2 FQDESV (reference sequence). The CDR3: CASSKHRGPDTEAFF. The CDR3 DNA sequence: TGTGCCAGCAGTAAACACAGGGGGCCGGACACTGAAGCTTTCTTT.